These 17 T cell receptor beta chains came from one sample sequenced in a study of T cell responses to AZD1222 COVID-19 vaccine. Method: immunoSEQ multiplex PCR; TCRdb's copy keeps in-frame clones and lacks some. The data show 150,000 or so clones, around 90% seen once. The starting material was peripheral blood, obtained 28 days after the second AZD1222 dose. All receptors derive from an adult who received the AZD1222 COVID-19 vaccine.

This clone was seen once. V usage is TRBV10-3 and J usage is TRBJ1-2; D not resolved. Per the germline V gene, CDR1 is ENHRY and CDR2 is SYGVKD. CDR3 size: 13 residues. Trimming left V 3 bases short and J 4 bases short, with 9 bases between. The chain's CDR3 is CAISELGSYGYTF. CDR3 bases: TGTGCCATCAGTGAATTGGGGAGCTATGGCTACACCTTC.

The V and J genes are TRBV2 and TRBJ2-3; D possibly uses TRBD1 or TRBD2 (5 bases each). The CDR3 has 15 amino acids. Trimming pared 8 bases from V and 8 bases from J, leaving 23 bases between. The germline V gene has CDR1 SNHLY and CDR2 FYNNEI. CDR3 sequence (DNA): TGTGCCAGCGAGGGGTGGTATGGGGGTAGCCCTACGCAGTATTTT. Translating gives CASEGWYGGSPTQYF.

The CDR3 DNA follows: TGTGCCAGCAGCGTAACTAGCGGGAGGGCCCCCTACAATGAGCAGTTCTTC. This sequence encodes CASSVTSGRAPYNEQFF. The chain recombines TRBV9 with TRBJ2-1; 13 bases agree with TRBD2. Trimming cost V 1 base and J 2 bases; bases outside gene matches: 3. The CDR3 extends over 17 amino acids. Germline loops: CDR1 SGDLS, CDR2 YYNGEE.

This chain uses TRBV19 with TRBJ1-5; D remains unclear. The germline V and J ends were trimmed by 6 bases and 0 bases, with 18 bases remaining between them. The CDR3 length is 17 residues. CDR1 LNHDA and CDR2 SQIVND come from the germline V gene (reference sequence). The CDR3 here is CASSPTGRLNSNQPQHF. In DNA form, the CDR3 reads TGTGCCAGTAGCCCGACGGGAAGATTGAATAGCAATCAGCCCCAGCATTTT.

This chain connects TRBV5-1 to TRBJ2-1; D gene ambiguous. The CDR3 runs 14 residues. CDR1 SGHRS and CDR2 YFSETQ come from the germline V gene. Trimming pared 6 bases from V and 3 bases from J, leaving 13 bases between. DNA of the CDR3: TGCGCCAGCAAGGAGACACCTAACTACAATGAGCAGTTCTTC. This sequence encodes CASKETPNYNEQFF.

This sequence joins TRBV28 and TRBJ1-6; TRBD1 is a possible D gene (6 bases). V was clipped by 7 bases and J by 7 bases, with 14 bases between them. This CDR3 has 14 amino acids. CDR1 and CDR2 from the germline V gene are MDHEN and SYDVKM. The CDR3 sequence: CASTRGVQNSPLHF. CDR3 DNA: TGTGCCAGCACCAGGGGAGTCCAAAATTCACCCCTCCACTTT.

In the case of this clone: An end of the junction does not agree with germline; a read error may underlie this. CDR3 DNA sequence: TGTGCCAGCAGTCGGGCAGGGATCTCCCACGAGCAGTACTTC. This codes for CASSRAGISHEQYF. The V gene is TRBV28, the J gene TRBJ2-7; tentative D call: TRBD1 (5 bases). Germline assignment: CDR1 MDHEN and CDR2 SYDVKM. The CDR3 has 14 amino acids.

The chain combines TRBV28 with TRBJ2-1; 9 bases are a match to TRBD2. The CDR3 runs to 13 residues. Germline V CDR1 and CDR2: MDHEN, SYDVKM. Germline trimming cut 6 bases from V and 7 bases from J; bases unmatched to any gene: 4. The CDR3 coding sequence is TGTGCCAGCAGGGGTAGCGGGGGAAATGAGCAGTTCTTC. Translating gives CASRGSGGNEQFF.

There are a few counts of this clone. The rearrangement uses TRBV3-1 (or the pseudogene TRBV3-2) and TRBJ1-2, with TRBD1 identical over 11 bases. With V trimmed by 0 bases and J by 8 bases, 8 bases remained unmatched. The CDR3 runs to 16 residues. Germline V gene sequence: CDR1 LGHDT, CDR2 YNNKEL (reference sequence). The CDR3, as DNA: TGTGCCAGCAGCCAAGAGCTCGGACAGGGGGCGAGGGGCTACACCTTC. It is translated as CASSQELGQGARGYTF.

V gene TRBV6-5 combines with J gene TRBJ2-3; TRBD1 matches 8 bases. The CDR3 totals 14 residues. Germline loops: CDR1 MNHEY, CDR2 SVGAGI. After removal of 5 bases from V and 0 bases from J, the junction contained 1 base not matched to a gene. CDR3 DNA: TGTGCCAGCAGTAGACAGGGGAGCACAGATACGCAGTATTTT. Protein: CASSRQGSTDTQYF.

The J gene is TRBJ2-7, the V gene TRBV9; D might be TRBD2 (5 bases). The germline V gene has CDR1 SGDLS and CDR2 YYNGEE. This CDR3 has 14 amino acids. The V gene lost 0 bases and the J gene lost 6 bases, with 13 bases spanning the gap. Written as DNA, the CDR3 is TGTGCCAGCAGCGTAGGGCCAACTAGTGGCGAGCAGTACTTC. It specifies CASSVGPTSGEQYF.

The chain uses TRBV6-1 and TRBJ2-7; possible D gene TRBD1, 6 bases. The CDR3 length is 16 residues. CDR1 and CDR2 (germline): MNHNS, SASEGT. V was clipped by 4 bases and J by 3 bases, with 19 bases between them. For the CDR3, the DNA is TGTGCCAGCAGTGGAAACCGGGACACCCTACTCTACGAGCAGTACTTC. It translates to CASSGNRDTLLYEQYF.

The genes are TRBV5-4 and TRBJ2-5; 11 bases fit TRBD1. V trimming: 2 bases; J trimming: 4 bases; junction bases outside the gene matches: 13. The CDR3 contains 18 residues. Germline V gene sequence: CDR1 SGHNT, CDR2 YYREEE (reference sequence). Here the CDR3 reads CASSLVLGGTGGRETQYF. CDR3 DNA: TGTGCCAGCAGCTTAGTCCTCGGGGGGACAGGGGGAAGAGAGACCCAGTACTTC.

The chain combines TRBV29-1 with TRBJ2-7, with D perhaps matching TRBD2 (5 bases). The V end lost 5 bases, the J end lost 6 bases, and 17 bases lay between the germline ends. This CDR3 has 13 amino acids. Per germline, CDR1 SQVTM and CDR2 ANQGSEA. The CDR3 coding sequence is TGCAGCGTTCGCCATCGGGAAGAGTCCGAGCAGTACTTC. Translation: CSVRHREESEQYF.

V usage is TRBV18 and J usage is TRBJ1-4; the match to TRBD1 covers 12 bases. The CDR3 contains 15 residues. Germline V gene sequence: CDR1 KGHSH, CDR2 LQKENI. The V and J ends lost 3 bases and 8 bases, in that order; junction bases with no gene match: 4. The CDR3 region is CASSPGTGGVEKLFF. DNA of the CDR3: TGTGCCAGCTCACCCGGGACAGGGGGCGTCGAAAAACTGTTTTTT.

This chain joins TRBV18 and TRBJ1-4; no clear D. CDR1 and CDR2 from the germline V gene are KGHSH and LQKENI. The V gene lost 1 base and the J gene lost 3 bases, with 6 bases spanning the gap. This CDR3 spans 14 amino acids. The CDR3 sequence is CASSPRGANEKLFF. CDR3 in DNA: TGTGCCAGCTCACCACGTGGGGCTAATGAAAAACTGTTTTTT.

The chain joins TRBV30 to TRBJ1-5, with a possible D match to TRBD1 (5 bases). The CDR3 length is 14 residues. CDR1 and CDR2 from the germline V gene are GTSNPN and SVGIG (reference sequence). V lost 0 bases and J 10 bases, leaving 16 bases between the germline ends. CDR3 in DNA: TGTGCCTGGAGTGTACGAGACAGACTCAAACCCCAGCATTTT. Amino acid sequence: CAWSVRDRLKPQHF.